This TCR beta chain comes out of a study of T cell repertoires in cytomegalovirus infection. Study-wide results and caveats: Predominance within the ex vivo response was attributable to HLA-C-restricted CMV-specific TCR beta clonotypes.

As to this clonotype: Antigen unknown.

Via MiXCR, TCRdb re-called the reads, giving one row per CDR3 protein. Found here are about 320,000 distinct CDR3 sequences, roughly 9.5% of them singletons; the top ten hold approximately 4.7%. The sequenced sample was PBMCs. This clonotype was sampled from a human donor in good health (CMV status not recorded). Some clones in this sample may be carry-over from other donors' samples.

The CDR3 DNA follows: TGTGCCAGCAGCTTAAAGGCAGCGCCGAACACTGAAGCTTTCTTT. This gives the protein CASSLKAAPNTEAFF. This chain uses TRBV7-8 with TRBJ1-1; D call uncertain. The CDR3 is made up of 15 amino acids. From germline, CDR1 is SGHVS and CDR2 FQNEAQ. Trimming removed 2 bases from V and 1 base from J, with 11 bases in between.